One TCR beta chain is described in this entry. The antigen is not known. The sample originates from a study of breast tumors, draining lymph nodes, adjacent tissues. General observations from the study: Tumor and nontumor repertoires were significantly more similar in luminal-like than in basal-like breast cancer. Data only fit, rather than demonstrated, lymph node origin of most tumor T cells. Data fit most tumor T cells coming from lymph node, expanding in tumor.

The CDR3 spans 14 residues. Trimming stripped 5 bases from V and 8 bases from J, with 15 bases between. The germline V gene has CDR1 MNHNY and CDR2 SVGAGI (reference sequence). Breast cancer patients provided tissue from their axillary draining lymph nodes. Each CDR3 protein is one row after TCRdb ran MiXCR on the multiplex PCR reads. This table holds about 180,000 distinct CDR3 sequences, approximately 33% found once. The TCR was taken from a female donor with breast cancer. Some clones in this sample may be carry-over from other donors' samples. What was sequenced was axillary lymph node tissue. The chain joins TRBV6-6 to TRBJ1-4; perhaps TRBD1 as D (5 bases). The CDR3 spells CASSRSQGREKLFF. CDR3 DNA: TGTGCCAGCAGTCGCAGCCAGGGCCGGGAAAAACTGTTTTTT.